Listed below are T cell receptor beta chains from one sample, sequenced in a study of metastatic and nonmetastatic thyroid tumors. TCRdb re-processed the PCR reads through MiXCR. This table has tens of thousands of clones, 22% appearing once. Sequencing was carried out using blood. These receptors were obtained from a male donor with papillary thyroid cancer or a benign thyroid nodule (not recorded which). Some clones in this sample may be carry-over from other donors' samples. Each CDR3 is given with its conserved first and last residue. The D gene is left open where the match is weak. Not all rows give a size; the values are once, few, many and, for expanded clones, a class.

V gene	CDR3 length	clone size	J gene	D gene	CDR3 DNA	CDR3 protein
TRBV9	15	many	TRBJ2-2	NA	TGTGCCAGCAGCCCTCACCCGGGGAACACCGGGGAGCTGTTTTTT	CASSPHPGNTGELFF
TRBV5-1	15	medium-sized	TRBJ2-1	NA	TGCGCCAGCAGCTACCGACAGCTACCCTACAATGAGCAGTTCTTC	CASSYRQLPYNEQFF
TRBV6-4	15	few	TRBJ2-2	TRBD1	TGTGCCAGCAGTCTACAGGGGGCCGACACCGGGGAGCTGTTTTTT	CASSLQGADTGELFF
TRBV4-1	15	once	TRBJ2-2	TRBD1	TGCGCCAGCAGCCAGACAGGGGGCATTCCCGGGGAGCTGTTTTTT	CASSQTGGIPGELFF
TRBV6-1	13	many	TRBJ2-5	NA	TGTGCCAGCAGGGGGACACCGGGGGAGACCCAGTACTTC	CASRGTPGETQYF
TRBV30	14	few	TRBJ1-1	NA	TGTGCCTGGAGTGTACGACAGACGAACACTGAAGCTTTCTTT	CAWSVRQTNTEAFF
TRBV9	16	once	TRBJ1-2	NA	TGTGCCAGCAGTGATAACCAACAGGGAGATCGCTATGGCTACACCTTC	CASSDNQQGDRYGYTF
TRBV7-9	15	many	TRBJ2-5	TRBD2	TGTGCCAGCAGCTTAGGACTAGCGGGGGGGGAGACCCAGTACTTC	CASSLGLAGGETQYF
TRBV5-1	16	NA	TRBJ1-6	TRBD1	TGCGCCAGCAGCCTCTCCCGGGACAGGGGAGACTCACCCCTCCACTTT	CASSLSRDRGDSPLHF
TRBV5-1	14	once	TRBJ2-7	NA	TGCGCCAGCAGCTTTAACAGGTTCACCTACGAGCAGTACTTC	CASSFNRFTYEQYF
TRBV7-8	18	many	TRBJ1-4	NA	TGTGCCAGCAGCTTATCGTTTCTAACGACCGGTGGCGGAGAAAAACTGTTTTTT	CASSLSFLTTGGGEKLFF
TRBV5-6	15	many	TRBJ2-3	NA	TGTGCCAGCAGCTTTGCCCCAAACCCACAGGATACGCAGTATTTT	CASSFAPNPQDTQYF
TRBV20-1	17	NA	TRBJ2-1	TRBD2	TGCAGTTCTCCCCGACTGGTGACTAGCGGGGGGATCAATGAGCAGTTCTTC	CSSPRLVTSGGINEQFF
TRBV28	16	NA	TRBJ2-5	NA	TGTGCCAGCAGTACCCTCTCTGGGGGCAGACAAGAGACCCAGTACTTC	CASSTLSGGRQETQYF
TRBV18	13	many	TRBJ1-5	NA	TGTGCCAGCTCAGGGGGGACCAATCAGCCCCAGCATTTT	CASSGGTNQPQHF
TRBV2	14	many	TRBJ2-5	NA	TGTGCCAGCAGTGATCGGGGTTCCCAAGAGACCCAGTACTTC	CASSDRGSQETQYF